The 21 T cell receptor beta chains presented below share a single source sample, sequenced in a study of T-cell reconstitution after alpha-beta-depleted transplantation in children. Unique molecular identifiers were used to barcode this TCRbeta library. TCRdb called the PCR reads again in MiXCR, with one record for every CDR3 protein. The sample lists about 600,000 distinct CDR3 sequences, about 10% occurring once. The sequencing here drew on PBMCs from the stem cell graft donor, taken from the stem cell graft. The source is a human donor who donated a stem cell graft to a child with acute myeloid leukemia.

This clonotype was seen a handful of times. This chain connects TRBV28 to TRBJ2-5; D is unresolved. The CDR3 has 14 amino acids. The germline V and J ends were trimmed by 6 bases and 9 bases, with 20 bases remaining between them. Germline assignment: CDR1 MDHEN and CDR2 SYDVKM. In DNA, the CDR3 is TGTGCCAGCAGGTCGGCAGACGTTGTCTGGGCCCAGTACTTC. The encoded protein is CASRSADVVWAQYF.

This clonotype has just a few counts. The CDR3 sequence: CATSDLRGGSGGQETQYF. CDR3 sequence (DNA): TGTGCCACCAGTGATTTGAGAGGGGGGAGCGGCGGCCAAGAGACCCAGTACTTC. V and J are TRBV24-1 and TRBJ2-5, with D perhaps being TRBD1 or TRBD2 (6 bases each). This CDR3 is 18 amino acids long. Germline values: CDR1 KGHDR, CDR2 SFDVKD. V lost 0 bases to trimming and J lost 1 base, with 17 bases between them.

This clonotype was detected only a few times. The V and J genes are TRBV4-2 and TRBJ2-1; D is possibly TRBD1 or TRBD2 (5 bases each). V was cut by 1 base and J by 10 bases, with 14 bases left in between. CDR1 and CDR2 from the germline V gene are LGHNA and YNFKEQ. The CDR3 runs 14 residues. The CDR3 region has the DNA TGTGCCAGCAGCCAAGCGTCACCGGGGCCGGAGCAGTTCTTC. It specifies CASSQASPGPEQFF.

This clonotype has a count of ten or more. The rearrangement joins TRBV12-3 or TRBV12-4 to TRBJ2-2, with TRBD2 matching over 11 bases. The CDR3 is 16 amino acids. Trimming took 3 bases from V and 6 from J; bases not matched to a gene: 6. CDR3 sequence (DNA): TGTGCCAGCAGTTTGGGTAGCGGGAGGGAAGCCGGGGAGCTGTTTTTT. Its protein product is CASSLGSGREAGELFF.

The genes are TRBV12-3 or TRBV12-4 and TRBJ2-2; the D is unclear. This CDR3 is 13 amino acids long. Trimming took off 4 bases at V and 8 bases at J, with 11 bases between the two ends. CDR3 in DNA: TGTGCCAGCAGTTCCGAACTGACTGGGGAGCTGTTTTTT. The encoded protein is CASSSELTGELFF.

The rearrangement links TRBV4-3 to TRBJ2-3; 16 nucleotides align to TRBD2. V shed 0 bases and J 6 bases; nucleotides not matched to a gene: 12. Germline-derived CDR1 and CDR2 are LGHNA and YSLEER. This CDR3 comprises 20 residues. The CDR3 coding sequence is TGCGCCAGCAGCCAAGATTTATTGGGACTAGCGGGAGGGCCAGGGGATACGCAGTATTTT. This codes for CASSQDLLGLAGGPGDTQYF.

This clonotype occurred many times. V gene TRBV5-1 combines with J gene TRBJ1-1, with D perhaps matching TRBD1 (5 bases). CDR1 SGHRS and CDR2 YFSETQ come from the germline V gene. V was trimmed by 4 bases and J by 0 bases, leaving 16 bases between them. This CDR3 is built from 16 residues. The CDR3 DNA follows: TGCGCCAGCAGCCCAAGCCCGGGACTGATGAACACTGAAGCTTTCTTT. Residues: CASSPSPGLMNTEAFF.

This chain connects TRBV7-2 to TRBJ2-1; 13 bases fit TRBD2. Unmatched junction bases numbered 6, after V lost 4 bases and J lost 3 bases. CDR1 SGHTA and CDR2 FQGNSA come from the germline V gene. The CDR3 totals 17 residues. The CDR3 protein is CASSWGTSGNRYNEQFF. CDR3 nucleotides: TGTGCCAGCAGCTGGGGGACTAGCGGGAATCGCTACAATGAGCAGTTCTTC.

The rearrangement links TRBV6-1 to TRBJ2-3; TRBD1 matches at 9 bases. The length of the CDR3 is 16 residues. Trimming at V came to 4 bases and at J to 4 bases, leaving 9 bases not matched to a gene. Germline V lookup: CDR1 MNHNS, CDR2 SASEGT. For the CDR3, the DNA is TGTGCCAGCAGTGCGAGGGACAGGGCCACGGCAGATACGCAGTATTTT. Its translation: CASSARDRATADTQYF.

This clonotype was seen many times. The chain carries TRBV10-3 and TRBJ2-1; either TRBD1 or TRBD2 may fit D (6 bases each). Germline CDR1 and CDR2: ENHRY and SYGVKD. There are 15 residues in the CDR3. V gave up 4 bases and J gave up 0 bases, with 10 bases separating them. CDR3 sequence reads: CAISGGGSSYNEQFF. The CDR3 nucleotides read TGTGCCATCAGTGGAGGGGGGAGCTCCTACAATGAGCAGTTCTTC.

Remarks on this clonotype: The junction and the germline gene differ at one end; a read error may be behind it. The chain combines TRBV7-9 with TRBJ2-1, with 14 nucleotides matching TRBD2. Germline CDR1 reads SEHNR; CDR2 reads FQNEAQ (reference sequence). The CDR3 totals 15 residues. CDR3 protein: CASNLGTSGSNEQFF. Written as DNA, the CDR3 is TGTGCCAGCAACTTAGGGACTAGCGGGAGTAATGAGCAGTTCTTC.

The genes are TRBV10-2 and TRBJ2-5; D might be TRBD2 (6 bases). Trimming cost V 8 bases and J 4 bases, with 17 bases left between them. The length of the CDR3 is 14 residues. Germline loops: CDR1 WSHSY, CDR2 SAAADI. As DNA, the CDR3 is TGCGCCAGCGCTGCGGGGCGCGTTGGAGAGACCCAGTACTTC. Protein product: CASAAGRVGETQYF.

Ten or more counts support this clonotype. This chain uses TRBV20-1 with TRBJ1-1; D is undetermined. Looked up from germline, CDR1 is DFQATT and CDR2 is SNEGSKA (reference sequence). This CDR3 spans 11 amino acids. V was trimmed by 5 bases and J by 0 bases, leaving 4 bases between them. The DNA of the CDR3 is TGCAGTGCTTTATTGAACACTGAAGCTTTCTTT. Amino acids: CSALLNTEAFF.

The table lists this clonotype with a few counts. CDR3 coding DNA: TGTGCCAGCAGCTTGGTGGCTAGCGGTAACTACGAGCAGTACTTC. Translating it yields CASSLVASGNYEQYF. This chain connects TRBV5-6 to TRBJ2-7; 7 bases map to TRBD2. CDR1 and CDR2 (germline): SGHDT, YYEEEE. V shed 0 bases and J 3 bases; nucleotides not matched to a gene: 6. This CDR3 contains 15 residues. The full variable domain, with the rest looked up from reference TRBV5-6 and TRBJ2-7, is DAGVTQSPTHLIKTRGQQVTLRCSPKSGHDTVSWYQQALGQGPQFIFQYYEEEERQRGNFPDRFSGHQFPNYSSELNVNALLLGDSALYLCASSLVASGNYEQYFGPGTRLTVT.

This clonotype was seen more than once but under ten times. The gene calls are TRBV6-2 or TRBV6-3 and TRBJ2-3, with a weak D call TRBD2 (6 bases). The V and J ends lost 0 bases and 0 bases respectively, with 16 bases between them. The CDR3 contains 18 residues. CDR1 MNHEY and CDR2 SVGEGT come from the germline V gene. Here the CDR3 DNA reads TGTGCCAGCAGTTACTCGAGCAGCCTAGCGCGAAGCACAGATACGCAGTATTTT. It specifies CASSYSSSLARSTDTQYF.

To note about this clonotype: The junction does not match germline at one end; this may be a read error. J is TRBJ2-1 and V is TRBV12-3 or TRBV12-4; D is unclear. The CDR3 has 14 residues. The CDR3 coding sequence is TGTGCCTGCAGAGGCGCTCCCTCCTACAATGAGCAGTTCTTC. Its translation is CACRGAPSYNEQFF.

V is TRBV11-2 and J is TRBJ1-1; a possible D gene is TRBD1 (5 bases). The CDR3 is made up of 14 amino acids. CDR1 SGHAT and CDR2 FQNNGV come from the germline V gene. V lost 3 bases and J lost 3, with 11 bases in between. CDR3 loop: CASSFLDSDTEAFF. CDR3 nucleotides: TGTGCCAGCAGCTTCCTCGACAGTGACACTGAAGCTTTCTTT.

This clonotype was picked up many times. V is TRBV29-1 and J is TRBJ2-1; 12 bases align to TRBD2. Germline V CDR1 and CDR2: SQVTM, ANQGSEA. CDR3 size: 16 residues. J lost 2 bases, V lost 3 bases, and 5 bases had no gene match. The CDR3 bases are TGCAGCGTTGATCTAGCGGGAGGGCTGACCTACAATGAGCAGTTCTTC. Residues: CSVDLAGGLTYNEQFF.

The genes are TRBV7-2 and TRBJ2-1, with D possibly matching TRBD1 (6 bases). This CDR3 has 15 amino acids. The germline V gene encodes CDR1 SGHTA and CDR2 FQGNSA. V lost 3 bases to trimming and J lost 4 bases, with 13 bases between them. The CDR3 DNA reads TGTGCCAGCAGCTTTCGGCTAGGGGGATACAATGAGCAGTTCTTC. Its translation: CASSFRLGGYNEQFF.

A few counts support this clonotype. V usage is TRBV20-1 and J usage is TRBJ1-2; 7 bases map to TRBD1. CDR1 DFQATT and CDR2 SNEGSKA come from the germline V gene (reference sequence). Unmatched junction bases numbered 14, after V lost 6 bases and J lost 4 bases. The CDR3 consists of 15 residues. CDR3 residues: CSASDRAIVSYGYTF. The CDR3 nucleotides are TGCAGTGCCTCCGACAGGGCCATAGTTAGCTATGGCTACACCTTC.

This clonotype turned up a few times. The chain's CDR3 is CSARVASVNPYEQYF. CDR3 sequence (DNA): TGCAGTGCTAGAGTGGCTAGCGTTAACCCCTACGAGCAGTACTTC. The chain is built from TRBV20-1 and TRBJ2-7, with D tentatively TRBD2 (6 bases). Deletions cut 1 base from V and 2 bases from J, with 15 bases between. The CDR3 has 15 residues. Germline CDR1 DFQATT, CDR2 SNEGSKA (reference sequence).